A selection of T cell receptor beta chains follows, all from one sample in a study of patients and donors after allogeneic stem cell transplantation. TCRdb processed the RT-PCR reads anew with MiXCR; each CDR3 protein has one entry. The top ten hold around 50% of the sample, which has fewer than 180,000 distinct CDR3 sequences, roughly 35% seen once. The sample consisted of blood, either unsorted or a sorted T cell fraction (not recorded which). The receptors come from a human donor who was either an allogeneic HSCT recipient or a stem cell or donor lymphocyte infusion donor (not recorded which). It is not recorded whose cells these are; they may come from a transplant donor. The CDR3 runs from the conserved cysteine through the conserved F or W. Fields, in order: J gene, V gene, D gene, clone size, CDR3 DNA, CDR3 protein. A D gene is named only where the DNA matches it firmly. Size tells how often a clone was seen (once, few, many) or the class of an expanded clone, and some rows leave it out.

j_call: TRBJ1-5
v_call: TRBV6-2/TRBV6-3
d_call: .
clone_size: .
cdr3_nt: TGTGCCAGCAACCCAACTTGGGCAGGGTGGGCTAGTCAGCCCCAGCATTTT
cdr3_aa: CASNPTWAGWASQPQHF

j_call: TRBJ1-4
v_call: TRBV9
d_call: .
clone_size: .
cdr3_nt: TGTGCCAGCAGCGAGGACCTCAACAGAGGGGAAAAACTGTTTTTT
cdr3_aa: CASSEDLNRGEKLFF

j_call: TRBJ1-5
v_call: TRBV12-3/TRBV12-4
d_call: .
clone_size: .
cdr3_nt: TGTGCCAGCAGTTTTAACAGGGTCCCTGGTCAGCCCCAGCATTTT
cdr3_aa: CASSFNRVPGQPQHF

j_call: TRBJ2-1
v_call: TRBV6-5
d_call: .
clone_size: .
cdr3_nt: TGTGCCAGCAGCCCGGGACTTCCCTCCTACAATGAGCAGTTCTTC
cdr3_aa: CASSPGLPSYNEQFF

j_call: TRBJ1-2
v_call: TRBV20-1
d_call: TRBD1
clone_size: .
cdr3_nt: TGCAGTGCCCAAGGGACAGGCGACTATGGCTACACCTTC
cdr3_aa: CSAQGTGDYGYTF

j_call: TRBJ1-6
v_call: TRBV28
d_call: TRBD1
clone_size: once
cdr3_nt: TGTGCCAGCAGTTCCCATGACAGGGTTGAGTTTATGAGGAATAATTCACCCCTCCACTTT
cdr3_aa: CASSSHDRVEFMRNNSPLHF

j_call: TRBJ1-6
v_call: TRBV27
d_call: TRBD1
clone_size: few
cdr3_nt: TGTGCCAGCAGTTTAGCAAGCCCTCAGGGGGGATTCACTTCACCCCTCCACTTT
cdr3_aa: CASSLASPQGGFTSPLHF

j_call: TRBJ2-3
v_call: TRBV12-3/TRBV12-4
d_call: TRBD1
clone_size: .
cdr3_nt: TGTGCCAGCAGTGACAGGGTCCATACGCAGTATTTT
cdr3_aa: CASSDRVHTQYF

j_call: TRBJ2-1
v_call: TRBV7-9
d_call: .
clone_size: .
cdr3_nt: TGTGCCAGCAGCTTCCAAGCGCTACCCTACAATGAGCAGTTCTTC
cdr3_aa: CASSFQALPYNEQFF

j_call: TRBJ2-1
v_call: TRBV5-1
d_call: TRBD2
clone_size: .
cdr3_nt: TGCGCCAGCAGCCCCATAGCGGGGGGAGCCTACAATGAGCAGTTCTTC
cdr3_aa: CASSPIAGGAYNEQFF

j_call: TRBJ2-3
v_call: TRBV10-3
d_call: .
clone_size: .
cdr3_nt: TGTGCCATCAAGGTCAGGGACACCGGCACAGATACGCAGTATTTT
cdr3_aa: CAIKVRDTGTDTQYF

j_call: TRBJ1-4
v_call: TRBV27
d_call: .
clone_size: few
cdr3_nt: TGTGCCAGCAGCTCCTTAGCAGGGAGGGGTGAAAAACTGTTTTTT
cdr3_aa: CASSSLAGRGEKLFF

j_call: TRBJ2-7
v_call: TRBV3-1
d_call: .
clone_size: few
cdr3_nt: TGTGCCAGCAGCCCAAGCCGGGACTTCTCCTACGAGCAGTACTTC
cdr3_aa: CASSPSRDFSYEQYF

j_call: TRBJ1-2
v_call: TRBV3-1
d_call: .
clone_size: .
cdr3_nt: TGTGCCAGCAGCCAAGTAGGCTGGGGCTACACCTTC
cdr3_aa: CASSQVGWGYTF

j_call: TRBJ1-5
v_call: TRBV20-1
d_call: TRBD1
clone_size: .
cdr3_nt: TGCAGTGCTAGAGGGACAGGGGGCGGTAATCAGCCCCAGCATTTT
cdr3_aa: CSARGTGGGNQPQHF

j_call: TRBJ1-1
v_call: TRBV6-5
d_call: .
clone_size: few
cdr3_nt: TGTGCCAGCAGTTATGACAGAGCAATGAACACTGAAGCTTTCTTT
cdr3_aa: CASSYDRAMNTEAFF

j_call: TRBJ2-1
v_call: TRBV20-1
d_call: TRBD2
clone_size: few
cdr3_nt: TGCAGTGCTAGTCAGCGGGGGGGGTACAATGAGCAGTTCTTC
cdr3_aa: CSASQRGGYNEQFF

j_call: TRBJ2-5
v_call: TRBV12-3/TRBV12-4
d_call: .
clone_size: few
cdr3_nt: TGTGCCAGCAGTTTCGGACCCGCGGGAGAGACCCAGTACTTC
cdr3_aa: CASSFGPAGETQYF

j_call: TRBJ2-7
v_call: TRBV6-2/TRBV6-3
d_call: .
clone_size: .
cdr3_nt: TGTGCCAGCAGCGGACACCTTACTCCCTACGAGCAGTACTTC
cdr3_aa: CASSGHLTPYEQYF

j_call: TRBJ2-2
v_call: TRBV6-2/TRBV6-3
d_call: .
clone_size: .
cdr3_nt: TGTGCCAGCAGTTACGCCACCGGGGAGCTGTTTTTT
cdr3_aa: CASSYATGELFF

j_call: TRBJ2-1
v_call: TRBV3-1
d_call: .
clone_size: .
cdr3_nt: TGTGCCAGCAGCCAAACACGACAGGACCCCTACAATGAGCAGTTCTTC
cdr3_aa: CASSQTRQDPYNEQFF

j_call: TRBJ1-1
v_call: TRBV10-3
d_call: .
clone_size: .
cdr3_nt: TGTGCCATCAGTGAGTCAGGGAAGGGGAACACTGAAGCTTTCTTT
cdr3_aa: CAISESGKGNTEAFF

j_call: TRBJ1-2
v_call: TRBV7-9
d_call: .
clone_size: few
cdr3_nt: TGTGCCGCGGAGGGCCCCGCTAACTATGGCTACACCTTC
cdr3_aa: CAAEGPANYGYTF

j_call: TRBJ1-1
v_call: TRBV7-9
d_call: TRBD1
clone_size: .
cdr3_nt: TGTGCCAGCAGCTCCGGGACAGGCCTATATGAAGCTTTCTTT
cdr3_aa: CASSSGTGLYEAFF

j_call: TRBJ1-6
v_call: TRBV7-2
d_call: .
clone_size: .
cdr3_nt: TGTGCCAGCAGCCTCTCGTCAGGCCTAAGCTCCTATAATTCACCCCTCCACTTT
cdr3_aa: CASSLSSGLSSYNSPLHF

j_call: TRBJ2-1
v_call: TRBV20-1
d_call: TRBD2
clone_size: few
cdr3_nt: TGCAGTGCGTTAAGCGGGGGGCGCTACAATGAGCAGTTCTTC
cdr3_aa: CSALSGGRYNEQFF

j_call: TRBJ2-1
v_call: TRBV24-1
d_call: TRBD2
clone_size: .
cdr3_nt: TGTGCCACCAGTGATTCGACGACTAGCTCGTCCTACAATGAGCAGTTCTTC
cdr3_aa: CATSDSTTSSSYNEQFF

j_call: TRBJ1-5
v_call: TRBV3-1
d_call: .
clone_size: .
cdr3_nt: TGTGCCAGCAGCCATGGGGGGGACAATCAGCCCCAGCATTTT
cdr3_aa: CASSHGGDNQPQHF

j_call: TRBJ1-5
v_call: TRBV12-3/TRBV12-4
d_call: .
clone_size: .
cdr3_nt: TGTGCCAGCAGTCGTGGGGGGATCGGCCAGCCCCAGCATTTT
cdr3_aa: CASSRGGIGQPQHF

j_call: TRBJ1-2
v_call: TRBV12-3/TRBV12-4
d_call: .
clone_size: .
cdr3_nt: TGTGCCAGCAGTTTATCCTTACGCCCCAGAGCTAACTATGGCTACACCTTC
cdr3_aa: CASSLSLRPRANYGYTF

j_call: TRBJ2-5
v_call: TRBV4-3
d_call: TRBD1
clone_size: .
cdr3_nt: TGCGCCAGCAGCTTTGTGACAGGGGACCAAGAGACCCAGTACTTC
cdr3_aa: CASSFVTGDQETQYF

j_call: TRBJ1-4
v_call: TRBV6-1
d_call: .
clone_size: few
cdr3_nt: TGTGCCAGCAGTGAAGGGGGGGCGCCTATTGAAAAACTGTTTTTT
cdr3_aa: CASSEGGAPIEKLFF

j_call: TRBJ2-3
v_call: TRBV6-2/TRBV6-3
d_call: TRBD2
clone_size: .
cdr3_nt: TGTGCCAGCAGTTACACGAAGATAGCGGGAGATACGCAGTATTTT
cdr3_aa: CASSYTKIAGDTQYF

j_call: TRBJ2-1
v_call: TRBV4-2
d_call: .
clone_size: .
cdr3_nt: TGTGCCAGCAGCCAAGAACGGGGCCTATACCTCTACAATGAGCAGTTCTTC
cdr3_aa: CASSQERGLYLYNEQFF

j_call: TRBJ1-3
v_call: TRBV27
d_call: .
clone_size: .
cdr3_nt: TGTGCCAGTGGGCCGGGGGCGGATGGAAACACCATATATTTT
cdr3_aa: CASGPGADGNTIYF

j_call: TRBJ1-3
v_call: TRBV5-1
d_call: .
clone_size: .
cdr3_nt: TGCGCCAGCAGCTTGGTGGGGTTTCGAGCTGGAAACACCATATATTTT
cdr3_aa: CASSLVGFRAGNTIYF

j_call: TRBJ2-1
v_call: TRBV3-1
d_call: .
clone_size: .
cdr3_nt: TGTGCCGCAACTAGGGGGGCCTACAATGAGCAGTTCTTC
cdr3_aa: CAATRGAYNEQFF

j_call: TRBJ1-2
v_call: TRBV12-3/TRBV12-4
d_call: .
clone_size: few
cdr3_nt: TGTGCCAGCAGCCCAGACCTGGGTCTAAGACTTGGCTACACCTTC
cdr3_aa: CASSPDLGLRLGYTF

j_call: TRBJ2-1
v_call: TRBV2
d_call: .
clone_size: .
cdr3_nt: TGTGCCAAGGCAGCATCCTACAATGAGCAGTTCTTC
cdr3_aa: CAKAASYNEQFF

j_call: TRBJ2-7
v_call: TRBV6-5
d_call: .
clone_size: .
cdr3_nt: TGTGCCAGCAGTTACTCTCTAGCCGTTTCCTACGAGCAGTACTTC
cdr3_aa: CASSYSLAVSYEQYF

j_call: TRBJ2-4
v_call: TRBV20-1
d_call: .
clone_size: .
cdr3_nt: TGCAGTGCTAGAGATGGCGCCAAAAACATTCAGTACTTC
cdr3_aa: CSARDGAKNIQYF

j_call: TRBJ2-5
v_call: TRBV6-2/TRBV6-3
d_call: TRBD1
clone_size: .
cdr3_nt: TGTGCCAGCAGCCGGACGACAGGGGAAGAGACCCAGTACTTC
cdr3_aa: CASSRTTGEETQYF

j_call: TRBJ1-2
v_call: TRBV5-6
d_call: TRBD1
clone_size: .
cdr3_nt: TGTGCCAGCAGCCGAGACAGGGCAAGAGGCTACACCTTC
cdr3_aa: CASSRDRARGYTF

j_call: TRBJ1-5
v_call: TRBV2
d_call: .
clone_size: .
cdr3_nt: TGTGCCAGCACTGAAGGGCAGGCTAATCAGCCCCAGCATTTT
cdr3_aa: CASTEGQANQPQHF

j_call: TRBJ1-6
v_call: TRBV3-1
d_call: .
clone_size: .
cdr3_nt: TGTGCCAGCAGCCTTCTACTCGGGACGACAAATTCACCCCTCCACTTT
cdr3_aa: CASSLLLGTTNSPLHF

j_call: TRBJ2-2
v_call: TRBV12-3/TRBV12-4
d_call: .
clone_size: .
cdr3_nt: TGTGCCAGCAGTTTGGGAGGGGGCGGCGACACCGGGGAGCTGTTTTTT
cdr3_aa: CASSLGGGGDTGELFF

j_call: TRBJ2-2
v_call: TRBV10-3
d_call: TRBD2
clone_size: few
cdr3_nt: TGTGCCATCAGCGAAGGCGGGGGAGGCACCGGGGAGCTGTTTTTT
cdr3_aa: CAISEGGGGTGELFF

j_call: TRBJ1-4
v_call: TRBV20-1
d_call: .
clone_size: .
cdr3_nt: TGCAGGCCCGACGGGCCTGCAACTAATGAAAAACTGTTTTTT
cdr3_aa: CRPDGPATNEKLFF

j_call: TRBJ1-3
v_call: TRBV28
d_call: .
clone_size: .
cdr3_nt: TGTGCCAGCAGGGCCCCGGGGACGGTAGGAAACACCATATATTTT
cdr3_aa: CASRAPGTVGNTIYF

j_call: TRBJ1-6
v_call: TRBV6-1
d_call: .
clone_size: few
cdr3_nt: TGTGCCAGCAGTGTATTACACTCAGTTAATTCACCCCTCCACTTT
cdr3_aa: CASSVLHSVNSPLHF

j_call: TRBJ1-3
v_call: TRBV20-1
d_call: .
clone_size: few
cdr3_nt: TGCAGCGCCCAGGGGAATACGGGAAACACCATATATTTT
cdr3_aa: CSAQGNTGNTIYF

j_call: TRBJ2-5
v_call: TRBV28
d_call: TRBD1
clone_size: few
cdr3_nt: TGTGCCAGCAGTGCTCCGGGACAGGGGGCGCATGAAGAGACCCAGTACTTC
cdr3_aa: CASSAPGQGAHEETQYF